This T cell receptor (beta chain) was obtained from a study of molecular identifiers for immune sequencing clone quantification (dated by TCRdb to between 2017 and 2018). Some background on the complete study: For a replicate experiment, RNA from about 21,000 or 97,000 naive CD8 T cells was divided into five aliquots, of which four were sequenced. The study was a methods study using CD8 T cells to benchmark molecular-identifier clustering-based TCR repertoire sequencing (MIDCIRS) and TCR RNA copy counting. What the authors observed across the whole study: The naive libraries included spiked-in Jurkat TCR RNA (roughly nine copies' worth), and this Jurkat TCR RNA is not part of the donor repertoire. Identical TCR molecules sharing a barcode could cause highly expanded clone sizes to be underestimated. In CMV-specific effector cells, clones with more than 20 RNA copies contained over 98% of molecules, whereas in naive cells such clones contained under 1% of molecules. Without barcode sub-clustering, chimeric consensus sequences inflated TCR diversity; chimeras reached as high as 47%. About 3 recovered TCR RNA copies per cell were obtained by modeling, versus approximately 9 by digital PCR, implying a capture efficiency of approximately 27%. Spiked-in Jurkat TCR RNA equal to a single cell's worth was reported to be detectable even within 1,100,000 naive CD8 T cells.

The library was produced with PCR. TCRdb lists the instrument as Illumina HiSeq 4000. Bulk TCR libraries were made following a previously described method, with the TCR primers given in Table S5. Purification of total RNA was performed with the Qiagen AllPrep DNA/RNA kit. Reads from multiple sequencing runs of the same library were pooled before analysis. In the original analysis: Reads were retained only if the reads had an exact TCR constant sequence, and the retained reads were trimmed to 150 nt and grouped according to their 12-nt molecular barcodes. Within each barcode group, reads were sub-clustered at a 15% Levenshtein threshold, and quality-weighted consensus sequences were built per RNA molecule. Non-functional sequences were filtered out, along with any lower-count sequence sitting one edit away from another sequence. Based on fitting two negative binomial distributions, any barcode sub-cluster with under 20% of the maximum read count was discarded. TCRdb's own reprocessing of the public reads used fastp at Q25 and MiXCR and kept productive beta chains. Every distinct CDR3 protein forms one entry, paired with its most common genes and DNA. V and J calls and clone size were set by TCRdb, not the authors. This sample has about 640,000 distinct CDR3 sequences in its table, and nearly 20% of those were observed once. The ten largest make up roughly 0.85% of the sample.

Libraries of naive CD8 T cells were built from anywhere between roughly 17,000 and 1,000,000 sorted cells, with 10%, 30% or 50% of the purified RNA used. On a BD FACSAria II, naive CD8 T cells were FACS-sorted as CD8+CD4-CCR7+CD45RA+ and collected into RLT Plus buffer. To test detection sensitivity, Jurkat RNA equal to fewer than 13 TCR copies was added to samples of about 20,000-1,000,000 naive CD8 T cells. CD8 T cells were enriched using RosetteSep CD8+ T Cell Enrichment Cocktail and Ficoll-Paque, and the enriched cells then underwent ACK red cell lysis. For this clonotype: There is no known antigen for this receptor. Per-base qualities were not stored, and no clone one base away is much larger.

CDR1 and CDR2 were assigned from the germline V gene (reference sequence) as SEHNR and FQNEAQ. V is clipped by 5 bases and J by 0 bases, and the sequence between their germline boundaries is 10 bases long. The CDR3 holds 14 amino acids from the cysteine to the phenylalanine. Only the CDR3 part of the read is kept: 42 bases, read in frame from the first base. Sequencing was carried out using naive CD8+ T cells from blood, with Jurkat cell RNA spiked in. The meaning of the sample's cell subset or site label: FACS-sorted CD8+CD4-CCR7+CD45RA+ naive T cells. The clonotype comes from a human donor in good health. Some libraries in this study had Jurkat cell RNA spiked in. The chain was built from TRBV7-9 and TRBJ1-1; a weak D assignment points to TRBD1 (5 bases agree). The CDR3 protein is CASSTGRLNTEAFF. The DNA sequence follows: TGTGCCAGCAGCACGGGACGGTTGAACACTGAAGCTTTCTTT.